This TCR beta chain was obtained from a study of Ad26.COV2.S vaccination and SARS-CoV-2 variants (dated by TCRdb to the early 2020s). Context from the whole study: Vaccine-arm donors were drawn from COV1001, a multicentre, randomized, double-blind, placebo-controlled phase I-IIa trial of Ad26.COV2.S in healthy adults. Dosing of Ad26.COV2.S was intramuscular, at either 5x10^10 or 1x10^11 viral particles, delivered as one shot or as two shots spaced 56 days apart. Sequencing of the TCRbeta repertoire served to evaluate the specificity and breadth of SARS-CoV-2-reactive T cell receptors following Ad26.COV2.S vaccination. A total of approximately 30 samples were included in the TCR-sequenced set, comprising around 19 Ad26.COV2.S vaccine recipients, 5 placebo recipients and 8 SARS-CoV-2 convalescent individuals. Participants in the trial were split at random into five groups of five each, receiving low-dose or high-dose Ad26.COV2.S once or twice, or else placebo on both occasions. Blinding of investigators to trial group allocation was maintained during experiments and outcome assessment. Study-level results and caveats: According to the authors, total T cell responses may have been underestimated by the TCR breadth and depth analyses. Comparable non-spike TCR breadth was observed between vaccine and placebo recipients, consistent with only spike being contained in the vaccine. After vaccination, substantial breadth of spike-specific CD8+ and CD4+ T cell responses was reported. Higher spike-specific TCR breadth was observed in Ad26.COV2.S recipients than in placebo recipients (P = 0.0014). The study was not powered for comparison of responses between vaccine doses or regimens.

Comments on this clone: No cognate antigen has been identified for it. Per-base quality was not reported, and no clone a single base away is much larger than it.

The immunoSEQ Assay was the method used to sequence TCRbeta CDR3 regions. After extraction, genomic DNA underwent amplification by bias-controlled multiplex PCR, followed by high-throughput sequencing. Per the source publication's procedure: To quantify the absolute abundance of each unique TCRbeta CDR3 region, sequences were collapsed and filtered. Usable DNA was measured by amplifying reference genes present in all nucleated cells, and TCRbeta template counts were normalized to that usable DNA to estimate T cell fraction. Repertoire TCRs were annotated as SARS-CoV-2-specific when V gene, CDR3 amino acid sequence and J gene were exactly matched to a known reactive TCR set. The reference SARS-CoV-2 TCR set came from MIRA and was filtered for enrichment in COVID-19-positive ImmuneCODE repertoires, removing public or cross-reactive TCRs. Using the MIRA antigens, annotated TCRs were further analysed by specific ORF or by position within an ORF. Breadth was defined as the number of annotated unique rearrangements divided by the total number of unique productive rearrangements, and depth was defined as the summed frequency of the annotated unique rearrangements. Group comparisons of TCR breadth used two-sided Wilcoxon rank-sum tests. TCRdb retrieved this table from immuneACCESS and kept in-frame rearrangements only. Not all clones are present; in checked studies, unresolved V genes account for under half, and no reason is known for the remainder. V, J and clone size derive from that table, while D and trimming were established from the DNA sequence. For this sample there are hundreds of thousands of clones; around 90% appear just once. Around 6.1% of the sample lies in the top ten.

This specimen's treatment or condition label, interpreted: roughly 18 received Ad26.COV2.S at low or high dose, single or two shots; roughly five received placebo; per-sample allocation not given. Repertoires of vaccine and placebo recipients were sequenced from samples taken on day 63 after the first injection. Between 29 July and 7 August 2020, Cohort 1b enrolled fewer than 30 adults aged 18-55 years at one site in Boston, USA. Ad26.COV2.S was a replication-incompetent adenovirus type 26 vector that expressed a prefusion-stabilized SARS-CoV-2 spike protein derived from the original Wuhan strain. Sequencing was performed on peripheral blood, taken in a trial of Ad26.COV2.S vaccine versus placebo. The clonotype was recovered from a person aged 18-65 years who received the Ad26.COV2.S COVID-19 vaccine or a placebo.

CDR3 sequence: CASSYSGANYGYTF. The DNA sequence follows: TGTGCCAGCAGTTACTCGGGGGCGAACTATGGCTACACCTTC. The sequence joins TRBV6-5 to TRBJ1-2; the D segment could be TRBD1, given 6 matching bases. Measured from the cysteine to the phenylalanine, the CDR3 is 14 residues long. Solely the CDR3 DNA is kept, with 42 bases framed from the first base. Per the germline V gene, MNHEY is the CDR1 and SVGAGI is the CDR2. Trimming costs V 0 bases and J 2 bases, and their ends lie 7 bases apart.